This T cell receptor (beta chain) came from a study of blood T cell repertoires in COVID-19. The wider study: Some COVID-19 samples were acute and others convalescent; all came from the United States, Italy and Spain.

This CDR3 contains 15 residues. V lost 1 base and J lost 1, with 10 bases in between. Germline V gene data show CDR1 as LGHDT and CDR2 as YNNKEL (reference sequence). Original processing notes: From reference gene primer amplification, estimates of nucleated cell counts were derived. TCRdb keeps only in-frame clones here, not all; method: immunoSEQ multiplex PCR. Clone size and the V and J calls come from that table; the DNA yielded D and trimming. Here the sample spans about 160,000 clones, about 92% being singletons. Sequenced material: peripheral blood. The chain recombines TRBV3-1 (or the pseudogene TRBV3-2) with TRBJ1-1; D is uncertain. The source is a woman in her sixties with COVID-19, enrolled during active disease. The CDR3 loop is CASSQVLTENTEAFF. The CDR3 nucleotides read TGTGCCAGCAGCCAAGTTTTAACAGAGAACACTGAAGCTTTCTTT.